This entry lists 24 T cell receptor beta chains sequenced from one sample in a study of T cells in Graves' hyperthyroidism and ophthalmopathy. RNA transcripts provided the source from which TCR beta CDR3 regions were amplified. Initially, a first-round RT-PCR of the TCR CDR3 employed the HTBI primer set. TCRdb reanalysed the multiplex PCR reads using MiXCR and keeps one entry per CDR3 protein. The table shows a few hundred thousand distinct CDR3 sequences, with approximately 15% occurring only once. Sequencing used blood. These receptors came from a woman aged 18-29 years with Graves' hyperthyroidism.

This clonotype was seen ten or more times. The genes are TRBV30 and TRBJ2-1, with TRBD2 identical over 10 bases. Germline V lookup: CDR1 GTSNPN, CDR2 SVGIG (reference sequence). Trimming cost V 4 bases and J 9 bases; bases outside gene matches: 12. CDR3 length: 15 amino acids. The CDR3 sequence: CAWNLAGGSPVEQFF. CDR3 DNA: TGTGCCTGGAATTTAGCGGGAGGATCACCGGTTGAGCAGTTCTTC. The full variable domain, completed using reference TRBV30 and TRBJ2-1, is SQTIHQWPATLVQPVGSPLSLECTVEGTSNPNLYWYRQAAGRGLQLLFYSVGIGQISSEVPQNLSASRPQDRQFILSSKKLLLSDSGFYLCAWNLAGGSPVEQFFGPGTRLTVL.

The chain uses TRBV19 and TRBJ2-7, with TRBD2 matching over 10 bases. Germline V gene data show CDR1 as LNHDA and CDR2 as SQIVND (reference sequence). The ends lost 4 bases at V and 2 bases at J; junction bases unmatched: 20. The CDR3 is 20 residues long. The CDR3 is CASSSPQCPSGSPRTYEQYV. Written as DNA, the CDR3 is TGTGCCAGTAGTAGTCCCCAATGCCCTAGCGGGAGCCCCAGAACCTACGAGCAGTACGTC.

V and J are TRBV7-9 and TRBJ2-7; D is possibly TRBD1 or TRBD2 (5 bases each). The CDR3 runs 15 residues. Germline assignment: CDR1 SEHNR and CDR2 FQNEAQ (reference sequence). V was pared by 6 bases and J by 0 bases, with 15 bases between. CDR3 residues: CASSPPQGASYEQYF. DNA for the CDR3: TGTGCCAGCAGTCCACCCCAGGGAGCCTCCTACGAGCAGTACTTC.

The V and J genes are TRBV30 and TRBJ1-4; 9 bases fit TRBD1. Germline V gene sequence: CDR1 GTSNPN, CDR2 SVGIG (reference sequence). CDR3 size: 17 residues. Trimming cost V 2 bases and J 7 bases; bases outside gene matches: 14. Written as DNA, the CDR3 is TGTGCCTGGAGTCCATGGACCCTGACAGGGGGAAGTGAAAAACTGTTTTTT. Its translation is CAWSPWTLTGGSEKLFF.

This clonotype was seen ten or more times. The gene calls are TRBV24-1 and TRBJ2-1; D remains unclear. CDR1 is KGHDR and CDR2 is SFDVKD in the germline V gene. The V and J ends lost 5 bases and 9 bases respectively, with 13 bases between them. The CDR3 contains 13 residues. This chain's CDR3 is CATSVRRWGEQFF. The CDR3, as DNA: TGTGCCACCAGTGTCCGCCGGTGGGGTGAGCAGTTCTTC.

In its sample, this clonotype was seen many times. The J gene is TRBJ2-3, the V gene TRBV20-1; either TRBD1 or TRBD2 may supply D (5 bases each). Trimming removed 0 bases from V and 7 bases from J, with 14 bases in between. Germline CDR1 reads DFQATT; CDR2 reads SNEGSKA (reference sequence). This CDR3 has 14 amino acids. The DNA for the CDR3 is TGCAGTGCTAGAGATCGACTATCAGGGAATACGCAGTATTTT. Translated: CSARDRLSGNTQYF.

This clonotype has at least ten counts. The CDR3 nucleotides read TGTGCCAGCAGCACCGTACAGGGTGAAGCTTTCTTT. It yields the protein CASSTVQGEAFF. The V and J genes are TRBV7-8 and TRBJ1-1; perhaps TRBD1 as D (6 bases). Germline V gene sequence: CDR1 SGHVS, CDR2 FQNEAQ. With 5 bases removed from V and 7 bases from J, the gap between germline ends came to 11 bases. CDR3 length equals 12 residues.

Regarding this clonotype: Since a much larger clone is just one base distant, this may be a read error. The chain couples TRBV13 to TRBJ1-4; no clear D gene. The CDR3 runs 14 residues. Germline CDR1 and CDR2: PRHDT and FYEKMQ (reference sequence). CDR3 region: CTSSSQVGDEKLFF. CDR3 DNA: TGTACCAGCAGCAGCCAGGTGGGAGATGAAAAACTGTTTTTT.

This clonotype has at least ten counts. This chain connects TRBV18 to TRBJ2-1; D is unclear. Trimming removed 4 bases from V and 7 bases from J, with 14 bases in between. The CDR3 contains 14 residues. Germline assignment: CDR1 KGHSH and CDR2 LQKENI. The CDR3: CASSRYLDTNEQFF. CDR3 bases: TGTGCCAGCTCACGGTATTTGGATACGAATGAGCAGTTCTTC.

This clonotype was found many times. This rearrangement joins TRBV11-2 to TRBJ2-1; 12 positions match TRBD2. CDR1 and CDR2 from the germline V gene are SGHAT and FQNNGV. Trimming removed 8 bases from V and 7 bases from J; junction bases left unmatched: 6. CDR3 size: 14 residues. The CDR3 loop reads CASGTLAGGNEQFF. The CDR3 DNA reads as TGTGCCAGCGGGACACTAGCGGGAGGAAATGAGCAGTTCTTC.

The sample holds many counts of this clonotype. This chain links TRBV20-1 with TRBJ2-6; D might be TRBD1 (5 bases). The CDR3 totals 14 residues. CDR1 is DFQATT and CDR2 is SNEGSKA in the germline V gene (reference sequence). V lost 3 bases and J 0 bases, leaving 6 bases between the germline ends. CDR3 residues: CSASRDSGANVLTF. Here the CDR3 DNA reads TGCAGTGCTAGCAGGGACTCTGGGGCCAACGTCCTGACTTTC.

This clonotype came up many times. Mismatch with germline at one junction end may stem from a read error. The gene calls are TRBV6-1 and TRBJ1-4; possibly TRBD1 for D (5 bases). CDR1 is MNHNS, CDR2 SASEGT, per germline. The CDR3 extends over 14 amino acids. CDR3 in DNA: TGTGCCACCGAAGATCCGGGGGTTAATGAAAAACTGCTTTTT. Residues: CATEDPGVNEKLLF.

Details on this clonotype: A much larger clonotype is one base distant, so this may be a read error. CDR3 DNA sequence: TGTGCCAGCAGTTGGGGGACCGCAACTAATAAAAAACTGTTTTTT. As protein: CASSWGTATNKKLFF. The rearrangement uses TRBV9 and TRBJ1-4; D is perhaps TRBD1 (5 bases). From germline, CDR1 is SGDLS and CDR2 YYNGEE. This CDR3 region has 15 residues.

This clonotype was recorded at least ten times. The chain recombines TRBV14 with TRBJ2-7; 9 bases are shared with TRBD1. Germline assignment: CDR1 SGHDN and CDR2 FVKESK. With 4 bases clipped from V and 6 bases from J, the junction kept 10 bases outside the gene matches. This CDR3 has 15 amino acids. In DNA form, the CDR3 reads TGTGCCAGCAGCCTCCCCCCACAGGGGGCGGGCGAGCAGTACTTC. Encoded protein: CASSLPPQGAGEQYF. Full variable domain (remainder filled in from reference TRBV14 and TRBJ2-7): EAGVTQFPSHSVIEKGQTVTLRCDPISGHDNLYWYRRVMGKEIKFLLHFVKESKQDESGMPNNRFLAERTGGTYSTLKVQPAELEDSGVYFCASSLPPQGAGEQYFGPGTRLTVT.

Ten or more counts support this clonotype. CDR3 in amino acids: CASSAPGTDTQYF. The CDR3 DNA is TGCGCCAGCAGCGCTCCGGGCACAGATACGCAGTATTTT. This chain uses TRBV5-1 with TRBJ2-3, with D unresolved. Germline V lookup: CDR1 SGHRS, CDR2 YFSETQ. CDR3 size: 13 residues. V lost 4 bases and J 1 base, leaving 7 bases between the germline ends.

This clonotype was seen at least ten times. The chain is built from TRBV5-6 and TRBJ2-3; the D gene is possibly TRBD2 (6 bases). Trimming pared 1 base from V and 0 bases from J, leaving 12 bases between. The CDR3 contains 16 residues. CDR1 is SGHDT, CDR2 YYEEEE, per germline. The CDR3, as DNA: TGTGCCAGCAGCTTGTTTGACGGGAGCAGCACAGATACGCAGTATTTT. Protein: CASSLFDGSSTDTQYF.

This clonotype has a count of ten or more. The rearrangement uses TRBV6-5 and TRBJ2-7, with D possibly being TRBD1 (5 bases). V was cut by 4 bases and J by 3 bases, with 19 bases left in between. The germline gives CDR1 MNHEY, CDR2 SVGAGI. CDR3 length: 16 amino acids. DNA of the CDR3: TGTGCCAGCAGTTTAGGTGACAGAGCGCGTAGCTACGAGCAGTACGTC. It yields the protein CASSLGDRARSYEQYV.

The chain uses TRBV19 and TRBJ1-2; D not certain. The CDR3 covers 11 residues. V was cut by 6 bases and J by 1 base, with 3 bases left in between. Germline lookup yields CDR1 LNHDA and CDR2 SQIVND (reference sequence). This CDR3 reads CASRVNYGYTF. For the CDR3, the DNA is TGTGCCAGTAGGGTTAACTATGGCTACACCTTC.

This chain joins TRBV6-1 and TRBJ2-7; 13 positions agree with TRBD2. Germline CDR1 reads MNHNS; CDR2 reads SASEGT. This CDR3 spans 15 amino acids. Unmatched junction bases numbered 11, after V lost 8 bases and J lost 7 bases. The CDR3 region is CASRVQPGLAGEQYF. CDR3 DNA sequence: TGTGCCAGCCGTGTTCAACCGGGACTAGCGGGGGAGCAGTACTTC.

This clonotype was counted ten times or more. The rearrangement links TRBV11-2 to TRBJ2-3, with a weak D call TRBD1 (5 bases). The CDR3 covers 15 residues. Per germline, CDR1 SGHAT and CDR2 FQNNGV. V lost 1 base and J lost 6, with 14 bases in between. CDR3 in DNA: TGTGCCAGCAGCTTAGGTTACAGGCGGTCGGATACGCAGTATTTT. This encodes CASSLGYRRSDTQYF.

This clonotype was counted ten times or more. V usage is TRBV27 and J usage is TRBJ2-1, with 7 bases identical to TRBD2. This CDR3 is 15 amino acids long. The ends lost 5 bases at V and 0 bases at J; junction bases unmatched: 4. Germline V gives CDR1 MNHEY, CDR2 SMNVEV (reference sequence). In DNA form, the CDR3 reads TGTGCCAGCAGTGCCGGGACTACCTCCTACAATGAGCAGTTCTTC. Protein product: CASSAGTTSYNEQFF.

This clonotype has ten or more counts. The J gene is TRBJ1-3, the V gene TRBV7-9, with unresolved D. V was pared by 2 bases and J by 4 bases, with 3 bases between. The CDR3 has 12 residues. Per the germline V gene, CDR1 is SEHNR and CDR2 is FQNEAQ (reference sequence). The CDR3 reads CASSLFGNTIYF. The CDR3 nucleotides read TGTGCCAGCAGCTTATTCGGAAACACCATATATTTT. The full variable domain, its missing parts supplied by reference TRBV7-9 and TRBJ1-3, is DTGVSQNPRHKITKRGQNVTFRCDPISEHNRLYWYRQTLGQGPEFLTYFQNEAQLEKSRLLSDRFSAERPKGSFSTLEIQRTEQGDSAMYLCASSLFGNTIYFGEGSWLTVV.

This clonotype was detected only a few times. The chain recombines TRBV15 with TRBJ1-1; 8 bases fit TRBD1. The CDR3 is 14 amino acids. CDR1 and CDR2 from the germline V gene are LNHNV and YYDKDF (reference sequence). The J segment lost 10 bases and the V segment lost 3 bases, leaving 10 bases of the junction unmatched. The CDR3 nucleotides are TGTGCCACCAGCAGCCCCGGGACAGGTTCATCAGCTTTCTTT. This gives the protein CATSSPGTGSSAFF.

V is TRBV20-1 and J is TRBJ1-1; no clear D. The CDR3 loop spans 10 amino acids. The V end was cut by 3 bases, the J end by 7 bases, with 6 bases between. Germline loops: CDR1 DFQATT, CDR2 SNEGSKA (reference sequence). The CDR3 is CSASRGEAFF. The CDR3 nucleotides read TGCAGTGCTAGCCGGGGTGAAGCTTTCTTT.